A selection of T cell receptor beta chains follows, all from one sample in a study of spatial heterogeneity in lung cancer. From the 5' RACE reads, TCRdb called clonotypes with MiXCR, one entry per CDR3 protein. The sample lists 20,000 to 25,000 distinct CDR3 sequences, around 3.2% occurring once. The input for sequencing was PBMCs, taken at surgery. The receptors derive from a female donor with early-stage non-small cell lung cancer. Each CDR3 is given with its conserved first and last residue. The D gene is left open where the match is weak. For some rows the clone size is stated as once, few or many, or as a class when expanded; others skip it.

>TRBV10-3|-|many|TRBJ2-3|14
CAIRASSSTDTQYF
TGTGCCATCAGAGCAAGTTCTAGCACAGATACGCAGTATTTT
>TRBV25-1|-|few|TRBJ2-5|16
CASSESGAQHQETQYF
TGTGCCAGCAGTGAATCAGGGGCCCAACACCAAGAGACCCAGTACTTC
>TRBV12-3/TRBV12-4|TRBD2|many|TRBJ2-7|16
CASSGPNLAGKYEQYF
TGTGCCAGCAGTGGCCCAAACCTAGCGGGAAAGTACGAGCAGTACTTC
>TRBV20-1|TRBD2|many|TRBJ2-7|14
CSARTSGGDWEQYF
TGCAGTGCTAGAACTAGCGGTGGGGATTGGGAGCAGTACTTC
>TRBV30|TRBD2|many|TRBJ2-1|15
CAWSVGLAGEDEQFF
TGTGCCTGGAGTGTGGGACTAGCGGGAGAAGATGAGCAGTTCTTC
>TRBV19|-|many|TRBJ2-2|17
CASTPLSGTSNTGELFF
TGTGCCAGCACCCCGCTGTCCGGGACATCGAACACCGGGGAGCTGTTTTTT
>TRBV11-2|TRBD2|many|TRBJ2-1|16
CASSLQGLALGNEQFF
TGTGCCAGCAGCTTACAGGGACTAGCGCTCGGCAATGAGCAGTTCTTC
>TRBV9|-|-|TRBJ2-3|13
CASSPALVGTQYF
TGTGCCAGCAGCCCAGCTCTTGTAGGTACGCAGTATTTT
>TRBV27|-|many|TRBJ2-1|15
CASSPRDGFYNEQFF
TGTGCCAGCAGTCCCCGGGACGGCTTCTACAATGAGCAGTTCTTC
>TRBV6-1|-|many|TRBJ1-5|14
CASRSQAFYQPQHF
TGTGCCAGCAGAAGTCAGGCGTTCTATCAGCCCCAGCATTTT
>TRBV20-1|TRBD2|many|TRBJ2-5|17
CSARDEASGSFQETQYF
TGCAGTGCTAGAGATGAGGCTAGCGGGAGTTTTCAAGAGACCCAGTACTTC
>TRBV5-1|TRBD2|few|TRBJ2-1|15
CASSQGLAGVDEQFF
TGCGCCAGCAGCCAGGGACTAGCGGGAGTCGATGAGCAGTTCTTC
>TRBV18|-|many|TRBJ2-7|13
CASSPDSSYEQYF
TGTGCCAGCTCACCCGACAGTTCCTACGAGCAGTACTTC
>TRBV20-1|-|many|TRBJ1-2|10
CSASLYGYTF
TGCAGTGCTAGCCTCTATGGCTACACCTTC
>TRBV28|-|few|TRBJ2-1|12
CASSLEGNEQFF
TGTGCCAGCAGTTTGGAAGGTAATGAGCAGTTCTTC
>TRBV20-1|-|many|TRBJ1-5|15
CSARGGRQVPQPQHF
TGCAGTGCCAGAGGGGGACGACAGGTTCCTCAGCCCCAGCATTTT